These T cell receptor beta chains were read from a single sample in a study of T cell responses to AZD1222 COVID-19 vaccine. Some clones are missing from TCRdb's copy, which holds only in-frame ones; the method was immunoSEQ multiplex PCR. Of tens of thousands of clones in the sample, roughly nine tenths are singletons; the top ten hold about 5.2%. This material consisted of peripheral blood, taken on day 0 of AZD1222 vaccination. Every receptor here comes from an adult in good health. CDR3s include the opening cysteine and the closing phenylalanine or tryptophan. The order of the fields is V gene, clone size, J gene, D gene, CDR3 DNA, CDR3 protein. A D gene is named only where the DNA matches it firmly. Only part of the rows carry a size: once, few, many, or a class if the clone is expanded.

>TRBV4-2|.|TRBJ2-7|.
TGTGCCAGCAGCCAGCTGGCGAGGGGCTTCGCCGAGCAGTACTTC
CASSQLARGFAEQYF
>TRBV28|.|TRBJ2-7|.
TGTGCCAGCAGCTTGACAGTACTCTACGAGCAGTACTTC
CASSLTVLYEQYF
>TRBV18|.|TRBJ1-2|.
TGTGCCAGCTCACCATCTTCTCCGGGGACACAGGTCACCTATGGCTACACCTTC
CASSPSSPGTQVTYGYTF
>TRBV5-6|.|TRBJ1-2|.
TGTGCCAGCAGCTCCTTCAATGGCTACACCTTC
CASSSFNGYTF
>TRBV5-1|.|TRBJ1-1|.
TGCGCCAGCAGCCAAAAGAGACAGATCTTT
CASSQKRQIF
>TRBV5-6|.|TRBJ2-1|TRBD2
TGTGCCAGCAGCCCTGGACTAGCGGGAAATGAGCAGTTCTTC
CASSPGLAGNEQFF
>TRBV5-1|.|TRBJ2-2|.
TGCGCCAGCAGCTTTGCCCTCCCTTTGAACACCGGGGAGCTGTTTTTT
CASSFALPLNTGELFF
>TRBV7-9|.|TRBJ1-3|TRBD1
TGTGCCAGCAGCCAGGGGGCTGGAAACACCATATATTTT
CASSQGAGNTIYF
>TRBV27|.|TRBJ2-7|TRBD2
TGTGCCAGCATCGACCCGGGACTACCAGTAAAGCAGTACTTC
CASIDPGLPVKQYF
>TRBV27|.|TRBJ2-4|.
TGTGCCAGCAGTTTAGGCCCAGGGTCTGGCAAAAACATTCAGTACTTC
CASSLGPGSGKNIQYF
>TRBV7-2|.|TRBJ1-4|.
TGTGCCAGCAGCCCGGACATTGGACAGTATGAAAAACTGTTTTTT
CASSPDIGQYEKLFF
>TRBV27|.|TRBJ2-7|.
TGTGCCAGCAGTTTATGGTCCCGATCCGAGCAGTACTTC
CASSLWSRSEQYF
>TRBV5-4|once|TRBJ2-5|.
TGTGCCAGCAGCTTTAGGACGGGAAGGGAGGAGACCCAGTACTTC
CASSFRTGREETQYF
>TRBV3-1/TRBV3-2|.|TRBJ1-6|TRBD1
TGTGCCAGCAGCCAGGGATCAGGGGGGTCCTATAATTCACCCCTCCACTTT
CASSQGSGGSYNSPLHF
>TRBV27|.|TRBJ2-5|TRBD2
TGTGCCAGAACTCCCGGGGGGGAGACCCAGTACTTC
CARTPGGETQYF
>TRBV19|.|TRBJ1-5|.
TGTGCCAGTAGTATCGAGGGGGGCAATCAGCCCCAGCATTTT
CASSIEGGNQPQHF
>TRBV29-1|.|TRBJ2-2|.
TGCAGCGTTGAAGGCCGGGGCGGGGAGCTGTTTTTT
CSVEGRGGELFF
>TRBV19|.|TRBJ1-5|TRBD1
TGTGCCAGTTGTAAAGGGGGCTTTGAGCAGCCCCAGCATTTT
CASCKGGFEQPQHF
>TRBV6-9|.|TRBJ2-2|TRBD2
TGTGCCAGCAGCTTATCCGGGACTAGTAGTTCCGGGGAGCTGTTTTTT
CASSLSGTSSSGELFF
>TRBV5-8|.|TRBJ2-7|TRBD1
TGTGCCAGCAGGTACAGGGGCGGCGAGCAGTACTTC
CASRYRGGEQYF
>TRBV18|.|TRBJ2-3|TRBD1
TGTGCCAGCTCCCCAGCGAGACAGGGATCCACCACAGATACGCAGTATTTT
CASSPARQGSTTDTQYF
>TRBV27|.|TRBJ2-3|TRBD1
TGTGCCAGCAGTTTAGGGACAGGGGCAGATACGCAGTATTTT
CASSLGTGADTQYF
>TRBV9|.|TRBJ2-2|.
TGTGCCAGCAGCCCCCTTCATGTTGTGGGTGGGGAGCTGTTTTTT
CASSPLHVVGGELFF
>TRBV15|.|TRBJ2-5|.
TGTGCCACCAGCAGAGTAGTTACGAACCCCCAAGAGACCCAGTACTTC
CATSRVVTNPQETQYF
>TRBV11-3|.|TRBJ1-1|.
TGTGCCAGCAGCTTAACTGTCCGAGGGGGCACTGAAGCTTTCTTT
CASSLTVRGGTEAFF
>TRBV6-6|once|TRBJ1-2|.
TGTGCCAGCAGTTCCACGGAAGTCGGGGACACCTTC
CASSSTEVGDTF
>TRBV15|once|TRBJ2-5|.
TGTGCCACCAGCAATCAGGACGGGGCGGAGACCCAGTACTTC
CATSNQDGAETQYF
>TRBV19|.|TRBJ2-1|TRBD2
TGTGCCAGTAGGACTAGCGGGAGTCCCAATGAGCAGTTCTTC
CASRTSGSPNEQFF
>TRBV9|.|TRBJ1-3|TRBD1
TGTGCCAGCAGTTGGACAGGGCTACTCTCTGGAAACACCATATATTTT
CASSWTGLLSGNTIYF
>TRBV28|.|TRBJ2-1|TRBD1
TGTGCCAGCAGTTACAGGGGTGGCGATGAGCAGTTCTTC
CASSYRGGDEQFF
>TRBV14|.|TRBJ1-6|.
TGTGCCAGCAGCCCTGGGACGTATAATTCACCCCTCCACTTT
CASSPGTYNSPLHF
>TRBV5-1|.|TRBJ1-4|.
TGCGCCAGCAGCGAAAGTGCAACTAATGAAAAACTGTTTTTT
CASSESATNEKLFF
>TRBV27|.|TRBJ2-1|.
TGTGCCAGCAGTACCCTCTACAATGAGCAGTTCTTC
CASSTLYNEQFF
>TRBV5-1|.|TRBJ1-1|.
TGCGCCAGCAGCTTGTTGACAACGAACACTGAAGCTTTCTTT
CASSLLTTNTEAFF
>TRBV11-2|.|TRBJ2-2|TRBD2
TGTGCCAGCAGCTTACTGCTAGCGGGAACCGGGGAGCTGTTTTTT
CASSLLLAGTGELFF